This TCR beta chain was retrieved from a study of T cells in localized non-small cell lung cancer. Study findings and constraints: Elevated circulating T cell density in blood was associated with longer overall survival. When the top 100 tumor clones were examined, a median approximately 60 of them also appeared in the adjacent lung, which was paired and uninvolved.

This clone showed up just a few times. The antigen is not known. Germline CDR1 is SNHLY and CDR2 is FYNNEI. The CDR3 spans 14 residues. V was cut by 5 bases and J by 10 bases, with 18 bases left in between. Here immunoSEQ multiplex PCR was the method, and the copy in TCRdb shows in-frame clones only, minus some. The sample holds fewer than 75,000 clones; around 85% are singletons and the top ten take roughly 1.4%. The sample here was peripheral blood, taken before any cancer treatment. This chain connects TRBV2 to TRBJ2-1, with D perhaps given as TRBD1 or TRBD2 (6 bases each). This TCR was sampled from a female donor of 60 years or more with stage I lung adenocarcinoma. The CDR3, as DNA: TGTGCCAGCAGTTCGGAGGGGGGCCCGGTCGAGCAGTTCTTC. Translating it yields CASSSEGGPVEQFF. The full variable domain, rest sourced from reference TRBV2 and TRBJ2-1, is EPEVTQTPSHQVTQMGQEVILRCVPISNHLYFYWYRQILGQKVEFLVSFYNNEISEKSEIFDDQFSVERPDGSNFTLKIRSTKLEDSAMYFCASSSEGGPVEQFFGPGTRLTVL.